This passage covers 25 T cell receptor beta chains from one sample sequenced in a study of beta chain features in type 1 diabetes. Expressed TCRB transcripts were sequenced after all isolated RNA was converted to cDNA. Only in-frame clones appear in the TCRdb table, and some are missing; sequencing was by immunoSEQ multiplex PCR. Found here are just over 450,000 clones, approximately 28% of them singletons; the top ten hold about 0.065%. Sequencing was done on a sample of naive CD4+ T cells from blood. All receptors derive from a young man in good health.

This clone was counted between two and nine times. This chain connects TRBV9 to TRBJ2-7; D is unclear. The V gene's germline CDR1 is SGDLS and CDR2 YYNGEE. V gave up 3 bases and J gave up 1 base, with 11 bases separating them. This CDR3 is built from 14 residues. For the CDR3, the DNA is TGTGCCAGCAGCGAGTCTTTACGGTCCTACGAGCAGTACTTC. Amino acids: CASSESLRSYEQYF.

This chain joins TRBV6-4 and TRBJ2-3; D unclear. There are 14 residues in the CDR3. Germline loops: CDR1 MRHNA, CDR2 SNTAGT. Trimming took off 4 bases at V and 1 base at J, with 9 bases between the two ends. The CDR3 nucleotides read TGTGCCAGCAGTGTTGATGGTGGCACAGATACGCAGTATTTT. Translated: CASSVDGGTDTQYF.

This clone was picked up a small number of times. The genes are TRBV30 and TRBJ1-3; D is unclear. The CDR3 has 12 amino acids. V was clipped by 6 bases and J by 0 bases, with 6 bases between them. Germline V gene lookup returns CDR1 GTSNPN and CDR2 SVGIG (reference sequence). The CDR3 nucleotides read TGTGCCTGTGACACCTCTGGAAACACCATATATTTT. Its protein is CACDTSGNTIYF.

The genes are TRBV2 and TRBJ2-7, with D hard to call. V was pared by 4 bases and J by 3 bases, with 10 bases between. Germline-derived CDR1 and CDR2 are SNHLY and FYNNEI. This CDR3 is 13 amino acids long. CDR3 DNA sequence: TGTGCCAGCAGTGCAGACGGATACTACGAGCAGTACTTC. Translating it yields CASSADGYYEQYF.

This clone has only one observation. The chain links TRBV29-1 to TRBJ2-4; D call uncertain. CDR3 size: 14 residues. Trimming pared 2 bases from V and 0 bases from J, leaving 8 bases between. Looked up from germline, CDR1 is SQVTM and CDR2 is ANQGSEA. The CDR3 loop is CSVERVLAKNIQYF. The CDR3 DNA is TGCAGCGTTGAAAGAGTCCTAGCCAAAAACATTCAGTACTTC.

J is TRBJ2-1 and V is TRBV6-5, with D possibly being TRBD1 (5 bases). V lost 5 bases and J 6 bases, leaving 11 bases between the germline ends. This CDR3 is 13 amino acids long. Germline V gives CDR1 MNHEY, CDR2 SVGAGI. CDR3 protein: CASSPQVGNEQFF. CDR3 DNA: TGTGCCAGCAGTCCACAGGTCGGCAATGAGCAGTTCTTC.

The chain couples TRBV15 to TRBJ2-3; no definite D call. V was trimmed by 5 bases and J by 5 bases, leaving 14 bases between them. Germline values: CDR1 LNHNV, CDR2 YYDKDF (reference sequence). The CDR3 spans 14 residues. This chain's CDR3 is CATSPNVGGDTQYF. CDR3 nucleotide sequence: TGTGCCACCAGCCCAAATGTTGGTGGAGATACGCAGTATTTT.

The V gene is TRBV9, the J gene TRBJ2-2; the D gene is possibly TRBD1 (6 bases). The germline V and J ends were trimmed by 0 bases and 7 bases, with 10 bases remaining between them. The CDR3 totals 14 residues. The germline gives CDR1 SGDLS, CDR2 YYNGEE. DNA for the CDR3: TGTGCCAGCAGCGTAGTCCCAGGGGACGGGGAGCTGTTTTTT. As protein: CASSVVPGDGELFF.

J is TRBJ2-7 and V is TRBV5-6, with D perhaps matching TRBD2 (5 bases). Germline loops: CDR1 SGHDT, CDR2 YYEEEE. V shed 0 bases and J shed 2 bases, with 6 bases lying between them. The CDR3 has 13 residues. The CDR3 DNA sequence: TGTGCCAGCAGCTTGGGACTAACCTACGAGCAGTACTTC. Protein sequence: CASSLGLTYEQYF. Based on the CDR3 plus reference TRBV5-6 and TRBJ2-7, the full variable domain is DAGVTQSPTHLIKTRGQQVTLRCSPKSGHDTVSWYQQALGQGPQFIFQYYEEEERQRGNFPDRFSGHQFPNYSSELNVNALLLGDSALYLCASSLGLTYEQYFGPGTRLTVT.

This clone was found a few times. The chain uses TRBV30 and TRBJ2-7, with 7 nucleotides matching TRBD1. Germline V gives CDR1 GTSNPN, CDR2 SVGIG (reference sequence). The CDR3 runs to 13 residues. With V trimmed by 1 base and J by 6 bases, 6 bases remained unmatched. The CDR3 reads CAWSATGFGEQYF. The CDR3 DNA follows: TGTGCCTGGAGTGCGACAGGGTTTGGCGAGCAGTACTTC.

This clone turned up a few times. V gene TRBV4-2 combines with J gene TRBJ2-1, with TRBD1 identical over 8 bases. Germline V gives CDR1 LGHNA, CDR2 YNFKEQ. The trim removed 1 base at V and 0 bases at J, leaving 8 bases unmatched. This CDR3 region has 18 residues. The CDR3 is CASSQADRGELSYNEQFF. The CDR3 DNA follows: TGTGCCAGCAGCCAAGCAGACAGGGGCGAACTCTCCTACAATGAGCAGTTCTTC.

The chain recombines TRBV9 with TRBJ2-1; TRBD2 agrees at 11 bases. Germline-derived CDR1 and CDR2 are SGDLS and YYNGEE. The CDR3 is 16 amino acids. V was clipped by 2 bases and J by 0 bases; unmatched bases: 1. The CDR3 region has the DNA TGTGCCAGCAGCGTGACTAGCGGGATCTCCTACAATGAGCAGTTCTTC. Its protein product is CASSVTSGISYNEQFF.

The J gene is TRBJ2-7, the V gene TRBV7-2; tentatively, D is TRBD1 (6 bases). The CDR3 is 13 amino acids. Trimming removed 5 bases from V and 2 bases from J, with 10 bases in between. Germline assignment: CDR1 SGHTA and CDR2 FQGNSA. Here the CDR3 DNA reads TGTGCCAGCAGCCCCGGACAGACCTACGAGCAGTACTTC. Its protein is CASSPGQTYEQYF. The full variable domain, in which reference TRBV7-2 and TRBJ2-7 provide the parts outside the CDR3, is GAGVSQSPSNKVTEKGKDVELRCDPISGHTALYWYRQSLGQGLEFLIYFQGNSAPDKSGLPSDRFSAERTGGSVSTLTIQRTQQEDSAVYLCASSPGQTYEQYFGPGTRLTVT.

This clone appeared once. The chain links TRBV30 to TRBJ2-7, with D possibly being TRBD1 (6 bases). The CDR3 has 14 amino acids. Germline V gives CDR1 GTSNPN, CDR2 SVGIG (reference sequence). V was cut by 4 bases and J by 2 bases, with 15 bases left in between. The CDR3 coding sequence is TGTGCCTGGAAAGGACAGCCAGGTCCCTACGAGCAGTACTTC. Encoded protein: CAWKGQPGPYEQYF.

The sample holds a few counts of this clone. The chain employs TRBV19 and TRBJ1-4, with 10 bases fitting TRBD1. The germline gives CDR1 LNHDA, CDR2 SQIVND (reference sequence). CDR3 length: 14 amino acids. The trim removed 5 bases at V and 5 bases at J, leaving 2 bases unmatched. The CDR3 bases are TGTGCCAGTAGTTTGGGACAGGGGAATGAAAAACTGTTTTTT. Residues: CASSLGQGNEKLFF.

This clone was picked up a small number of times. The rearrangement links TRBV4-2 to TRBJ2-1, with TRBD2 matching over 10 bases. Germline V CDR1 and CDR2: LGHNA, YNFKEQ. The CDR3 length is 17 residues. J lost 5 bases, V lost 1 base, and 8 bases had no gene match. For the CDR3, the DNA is TGTGCCAGCAGCCAAGGGGCGGGACTAGCGAACCACAATGAGCAGTTCTTC. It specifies CASSQGAGLANHNEQFF.

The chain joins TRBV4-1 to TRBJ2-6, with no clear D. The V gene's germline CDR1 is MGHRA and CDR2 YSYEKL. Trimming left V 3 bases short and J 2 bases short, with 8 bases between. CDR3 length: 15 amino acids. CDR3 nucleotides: TGCGCCAGCAGCCACCCTACGGCTGGGGCCAACGTCCTGACTTTC. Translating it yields CASSHPTAGANVLTF.

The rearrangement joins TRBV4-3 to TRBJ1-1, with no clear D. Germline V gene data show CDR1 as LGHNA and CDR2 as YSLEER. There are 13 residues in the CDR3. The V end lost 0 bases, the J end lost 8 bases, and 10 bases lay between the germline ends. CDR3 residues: CASSQDRTEEAFF. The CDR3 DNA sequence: TGCGCCAGCAGCCAAGACCGGACGGAGGAAGCTTTCTTT.

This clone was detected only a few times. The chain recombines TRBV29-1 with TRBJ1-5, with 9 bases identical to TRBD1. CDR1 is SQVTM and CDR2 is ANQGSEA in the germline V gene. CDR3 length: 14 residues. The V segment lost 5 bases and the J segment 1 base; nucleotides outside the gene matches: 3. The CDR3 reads CSVRQGVSNQPQHF. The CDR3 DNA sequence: TGCAGCGTTCGACAGGGGGTAAGCAATCAGCCCCAGCATTTT. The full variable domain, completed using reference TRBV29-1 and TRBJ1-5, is SAVISQKPSRDICQRGTSLTIQCQVDSQVTMMFWYRQQPGQSLTLIATANQGSEATYESGFVIDKFPISRPNLTFSTLTVSNMSPEDSSIYLCSVRQGVSNQPQHFGDGTRLSIL.

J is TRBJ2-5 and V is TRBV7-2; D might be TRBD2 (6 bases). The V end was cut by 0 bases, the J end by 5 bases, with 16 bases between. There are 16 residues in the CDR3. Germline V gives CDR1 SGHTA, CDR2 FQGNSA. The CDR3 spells CASSLAASPGVETQYF. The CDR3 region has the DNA TGTGCCAGCAGCTTAGCGGCATCCCCGGGGGTGGAGACCCAGTACTTC. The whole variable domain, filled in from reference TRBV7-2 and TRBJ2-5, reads GAGVSQSPSNKVTEKGKDVELRCDPISGHTALYWYRQSLGQGLEFLIYFQGNSAPDKSGLPSDRFSAERTGGSVSTLTIQRTQQEDSAVYLCASSLAASPGVETQYFGPGTRLLVL.

CDR3 coding DNA: TGTGCCTGGAGTGTACAACGACGGGGGGTGTGGGGCTATGGCTACACCTTC. This encodes CAWSVQRRGVWGYGYTF. The V call is TRBV30, the J call TRBJ1-2; D is possibly TRBD1 (5 bases). The CDR3 has 17 amino acids. Germline V gene data show CDR1 as GTSNPN and CDR2 as SVGIG (reference sequence). The ends were cut back, 0 bases at V and 4 bases at J, with 21 bases in the middle.

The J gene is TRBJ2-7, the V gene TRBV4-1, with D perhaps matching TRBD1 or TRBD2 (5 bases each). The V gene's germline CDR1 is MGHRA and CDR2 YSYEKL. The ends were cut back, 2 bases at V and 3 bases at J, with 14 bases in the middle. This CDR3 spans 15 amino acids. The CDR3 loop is CASSQRGAGIYEQYF. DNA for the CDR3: TGCGCCAGCAGCCAACGAGGGGCTGGGATCTACGAGCAGTACTTC.

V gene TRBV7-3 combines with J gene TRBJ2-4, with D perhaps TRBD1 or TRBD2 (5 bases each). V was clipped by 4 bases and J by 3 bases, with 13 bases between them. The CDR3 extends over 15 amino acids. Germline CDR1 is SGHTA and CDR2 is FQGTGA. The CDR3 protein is CASSSWDHSKNIQYF. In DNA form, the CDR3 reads TGTGCCAGCAGCTCCTGGGACCACAGCAAAAACATTCAGTACTTC.

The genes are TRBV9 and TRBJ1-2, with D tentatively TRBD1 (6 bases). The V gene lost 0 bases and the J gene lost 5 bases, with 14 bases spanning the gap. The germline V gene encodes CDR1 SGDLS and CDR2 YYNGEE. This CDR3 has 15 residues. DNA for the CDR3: TGTGCCAGCAGCGTAGAGCGAGGGGGAATGTATGGCTACACCTTC. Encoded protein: CASSVERGGMYGYTF.

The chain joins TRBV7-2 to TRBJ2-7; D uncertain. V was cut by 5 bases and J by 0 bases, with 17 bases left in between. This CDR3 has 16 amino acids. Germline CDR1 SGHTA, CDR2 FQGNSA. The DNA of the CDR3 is TGTGCCAGCAGCCAGATTAGCACCTACGTCTCCTACGAGCAGTACTTC. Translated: CASSQISTYVSYEQYF.